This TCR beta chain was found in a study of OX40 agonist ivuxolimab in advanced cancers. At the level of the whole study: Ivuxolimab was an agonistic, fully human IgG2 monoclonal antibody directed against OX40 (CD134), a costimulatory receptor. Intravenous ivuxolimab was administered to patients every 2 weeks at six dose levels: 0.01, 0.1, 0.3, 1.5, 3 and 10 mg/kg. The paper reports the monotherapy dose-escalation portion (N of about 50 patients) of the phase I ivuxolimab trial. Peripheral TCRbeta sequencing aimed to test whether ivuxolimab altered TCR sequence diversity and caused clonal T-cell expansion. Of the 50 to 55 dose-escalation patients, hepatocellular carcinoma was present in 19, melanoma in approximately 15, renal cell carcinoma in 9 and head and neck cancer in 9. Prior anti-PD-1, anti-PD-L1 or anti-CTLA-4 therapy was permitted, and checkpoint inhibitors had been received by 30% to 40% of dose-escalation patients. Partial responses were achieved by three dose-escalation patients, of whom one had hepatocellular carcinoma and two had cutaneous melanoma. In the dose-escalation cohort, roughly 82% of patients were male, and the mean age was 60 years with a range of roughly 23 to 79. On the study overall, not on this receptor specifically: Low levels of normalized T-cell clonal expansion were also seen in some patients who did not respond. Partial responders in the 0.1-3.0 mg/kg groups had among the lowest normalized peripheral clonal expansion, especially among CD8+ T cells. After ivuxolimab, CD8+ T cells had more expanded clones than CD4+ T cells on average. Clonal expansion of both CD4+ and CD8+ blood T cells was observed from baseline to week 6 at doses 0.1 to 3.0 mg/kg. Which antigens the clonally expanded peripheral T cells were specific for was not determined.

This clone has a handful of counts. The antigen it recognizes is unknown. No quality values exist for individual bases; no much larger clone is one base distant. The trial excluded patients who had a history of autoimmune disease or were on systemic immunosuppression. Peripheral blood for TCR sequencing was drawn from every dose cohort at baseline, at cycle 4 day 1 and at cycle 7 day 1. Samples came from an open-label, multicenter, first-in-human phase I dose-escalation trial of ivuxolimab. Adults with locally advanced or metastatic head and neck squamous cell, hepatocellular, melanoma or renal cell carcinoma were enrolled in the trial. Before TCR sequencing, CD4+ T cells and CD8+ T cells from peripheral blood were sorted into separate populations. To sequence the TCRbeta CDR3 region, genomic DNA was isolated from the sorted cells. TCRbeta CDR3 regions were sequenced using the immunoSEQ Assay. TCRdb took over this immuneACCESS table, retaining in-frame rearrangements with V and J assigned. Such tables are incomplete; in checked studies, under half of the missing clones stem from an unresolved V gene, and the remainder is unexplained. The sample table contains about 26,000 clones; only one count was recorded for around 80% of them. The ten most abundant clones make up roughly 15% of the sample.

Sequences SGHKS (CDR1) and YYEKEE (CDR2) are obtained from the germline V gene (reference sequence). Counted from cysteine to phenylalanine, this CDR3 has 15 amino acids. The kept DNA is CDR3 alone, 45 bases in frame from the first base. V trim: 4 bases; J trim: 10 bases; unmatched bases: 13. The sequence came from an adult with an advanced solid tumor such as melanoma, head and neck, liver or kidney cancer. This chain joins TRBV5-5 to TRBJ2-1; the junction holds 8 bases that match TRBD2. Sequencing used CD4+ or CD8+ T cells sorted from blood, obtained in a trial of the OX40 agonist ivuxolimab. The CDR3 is CASSQQGLGTDEQFF. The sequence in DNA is TGTGCCAGCAGCCAACAGGGACTAGGGACTGACGAGCAGTTCTTC.